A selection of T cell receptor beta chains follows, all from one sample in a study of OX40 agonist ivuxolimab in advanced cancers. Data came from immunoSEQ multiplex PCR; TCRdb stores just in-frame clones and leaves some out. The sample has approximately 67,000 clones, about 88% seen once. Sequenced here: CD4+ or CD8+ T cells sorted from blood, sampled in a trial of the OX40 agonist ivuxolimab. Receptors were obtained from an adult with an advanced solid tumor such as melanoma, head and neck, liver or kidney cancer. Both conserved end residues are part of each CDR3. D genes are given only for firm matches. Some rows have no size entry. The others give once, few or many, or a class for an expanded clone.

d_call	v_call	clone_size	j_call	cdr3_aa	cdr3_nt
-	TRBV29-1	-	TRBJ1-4	CSASGGGRGNEKLFF	TGCAGCGCCTCGGGAGGGGGGAGAGGAAATGAAAAACTGTTTTTT
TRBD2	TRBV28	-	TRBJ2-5	CASSLSGGLATQYF	TGTGCCAGCAGTTTATCGGGGGGTCTAGCGACCCAGTACTTC
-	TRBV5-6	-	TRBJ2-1	CASSPFGSGGSYNEQFF	TGTGCCAGCAGCCCTTTCGGTAGCGGAGGATCCTACAATGAGCAGTTCTTC
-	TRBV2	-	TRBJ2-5	CASSEEWHRETQYF	TGTGCCAGCAGTGAAGAGTGGCATCGGGAGACCCAGTACTTC
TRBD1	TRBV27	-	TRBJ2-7	CASSGRQGGHSYEQYF	TGTGCCAGCAGTGGCCGACAGGGTGGCCACTCCTACGAGCAGTACTTC
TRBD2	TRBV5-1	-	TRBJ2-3	CASSLVTSGGADTQYF	TGCGCCAGCAGCTTGGTCACTAGCGGGGGGGCAGATACGCAGTATTTT
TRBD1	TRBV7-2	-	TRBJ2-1	CASSLVQGDEQFF	TGTGCCAGCAGCTTAGTTCAGGGGGATGAGCAGTTCTTC
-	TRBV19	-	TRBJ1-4	CASSIMGASNEKLFF	TGTGCCAGTAGTATCATGGGAGCCTCTAATGAAAAACTGTTTTTT
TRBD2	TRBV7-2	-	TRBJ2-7	CASSLGLAEATYEQYF	TGTGCCAGCAGCTTAGGTCTAGCGGAAGCTACCTACGAGCAGTACTTC
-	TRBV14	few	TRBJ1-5	CASSLRTPNSNQPQHF	TGTGCCAGCAGCCTCCGCACACCGAATAGCAATCAGCCCCAGCATTTT
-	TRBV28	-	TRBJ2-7	CASIRGDSYEQYF	TGTGCCAGCATCAGGGGCGACTCCTACGAGCAGTACTTC
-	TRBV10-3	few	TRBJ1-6	CAISGGDLPLHF	TGTGCCATCAGTGGTGGGGACCTCCCCCTCCACTTT
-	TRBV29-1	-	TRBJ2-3	CSVFDSPSTDTQYF	TGCAGCGTTTTCGACAGCCCTAGCACAGATACGCAGTATTTT
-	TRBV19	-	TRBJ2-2	CATDSTGELFF	TGTGCCACTGACAGCACCGGGGAGCTGTTTTTT
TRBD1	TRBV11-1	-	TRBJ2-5	CASSELTGGFGETQYF	TGTGCCAGCAGCGAGCTGACAGGGGGCTTCGGGGAGACCCAGTACTTC
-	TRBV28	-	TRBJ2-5	CASSLSGSETQYF	TGTGCCAGCAGTTTATCAGGGTCGGAGACCCAGTACTTC
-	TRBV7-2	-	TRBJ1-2	CASSPSVGSLGYTF	TGTGCCAGCAGCCCCTCCGTGGGGAGCCTGGGCTACACCTTC
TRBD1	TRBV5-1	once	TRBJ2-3	CASSLARTGGTDTQYF	TGCGCCAGCAGCTTGGCCAGGACAGGGGGAACAGATACGCAGTATTTT
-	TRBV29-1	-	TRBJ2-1	CSVENENEQFF	TGCAGCGTTGAAAACGAGAATGAGCAGTTCTTC
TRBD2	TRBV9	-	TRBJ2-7	CASSPRGLYEQYF	TGTGCCAGCAGCCCAAGGGGACTATACGAGCAGTACTTC
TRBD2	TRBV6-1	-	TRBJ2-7	CASRMGLVGYEQYF	TGTGCCAGCAGGATGGGACTAGTTGGCTACGAGCAGTACTTC
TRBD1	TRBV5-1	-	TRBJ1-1	CASSPRQGADTEAFF	TGCGCCAGCAGCCCTCGGCAGGGGGCGGACACTGAAGCTTTCTTT
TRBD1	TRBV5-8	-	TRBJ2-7	CASRQGPTGGYEQYF	TGTGCCAGCCGACAGGGGCCCACGGGCGGCTACGAGCAGTACTTC
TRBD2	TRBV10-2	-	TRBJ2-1	CASSEFGLAGGPGEQFF	TGCGCCAGCAGTGAGTTTGGACTAGCGGGAGGGCCCGGTGAGCAGTTCTTC
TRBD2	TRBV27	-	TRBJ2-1	CASSLQVAGLANEQFF	TGTGCCAGCAGTTTACAGGTAGCGGGACTCGCCAATGAGCAGTTCTTC
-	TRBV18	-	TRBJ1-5	CASSAGRINQPQHF	TGTGCCAGCTCCGCTGGACGGATTAATCAGCCCCAGCATTTT
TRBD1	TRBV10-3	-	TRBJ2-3	CAIRWGQGTDTQYF	TGTGCCATCCGGTGGGGACAGGGCACAGATACGCAGTATTTT
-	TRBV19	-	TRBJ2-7	CASSMTGSSYEQYF	TGTGCCAGTAGTATGACAGGAAGCTCCTACGAGCAGTACTTC
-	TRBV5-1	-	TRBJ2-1	CASSLRGSSYNEQFF	TGCGCCAGCAGCTTGCGGGGTAGCTCCTACAATGAGCAGTTCTTC
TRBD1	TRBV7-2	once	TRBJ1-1	CASSFLGQGTTEAFF	TGTGCCAGCAGCTTCCTCGGACAGGGGACCACTGAAGCTTTCTTT
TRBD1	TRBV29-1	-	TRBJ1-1	CSASQGITEAFF	TGCAGCGCATCACAGGGGATCACTGAAGCTTTCTTT
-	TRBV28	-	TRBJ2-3	CASSEIGRSTDTQYF	TGTGCCAGCAGTGAAATCGGAAGAAGCACAGATACGCAGTATTTT
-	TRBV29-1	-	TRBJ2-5	CSVGLRSSETQYF	TGCAGCGTTGGCCTCAGGTCGAGTGAGACCCAGTACTTC
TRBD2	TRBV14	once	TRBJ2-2	CASSQVAGRARTGELFF	TGTGCCAGCAGCCAAGTGGCCGGGAGGGCCCGCACCGGGGAGCTGTTTTTT
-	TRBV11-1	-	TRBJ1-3	CASSYDSPINTIYF	TGTGCCAGCAGCTATGACAGTCCGATAAACACCATATATTTT
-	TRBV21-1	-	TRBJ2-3	CASSLLGGPASSTDTQYF	TGTGCCAGCAGCCTCCTCGGGGGGCCAGCCTCCAGCACAGATACGCAGTATTTT
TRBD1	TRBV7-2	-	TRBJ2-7	CASSLGAGTGGYEQYF	TGTGCCAGCAGCTTAGGGGCCGGGACAGGGGGTTACGAGCAGTACTTC
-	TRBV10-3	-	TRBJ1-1	CAISESEGSGTEAFF	TGTGCCATCAGTGAGTCGGAGGGATCGGGCACTGAAGCTTTCTTT
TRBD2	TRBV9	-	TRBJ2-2	CASSVAARLAGVSGELFF	TGTGCCAGCAGCGTAGCAGCTCGGCTAGCGGGGGTTTCCGGGGAGCTGTTTTTT
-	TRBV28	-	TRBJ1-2	CASSLEVQIYGYTF	TGTGCCAGCAGTTTAGAGGTACAAATCTATGGCTACACCTTC
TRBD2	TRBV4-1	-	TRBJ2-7	CASSKEGASGSYEQYF	TGCGCCAGCAGCAAGGAGGGGGCTAGCGGGAGCTACGAGCAGTACTTC
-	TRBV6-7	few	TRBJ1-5	CASSYSDGSNQPQHF	TGTGCCAGCAGTTACTCGGACGGTAGCAATCAGCCCCAGCATTTT
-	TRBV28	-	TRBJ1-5	CASSYRPHDSNQPQHF	TGTGCCAGCAGCTACCGACCGCACGATAGCAATCAGCCCCAGCATTTT
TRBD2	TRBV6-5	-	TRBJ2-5	CASSLAGIQETQYF	TGTGCCAGCAGTTTAGCGGGGATCCAAGAGACCCAGTACTTC
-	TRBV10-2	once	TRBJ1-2	CASSGYQESNYGYTF	TGCGCCAGCAGTGGCTACCAAGAGTCTAACTATGGCTACACCTTC
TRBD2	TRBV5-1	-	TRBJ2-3	CASSLSAGGADTQYF	TGCGCCAGCAGCTTGAGCGCGGGGGGGGCGGATACGCAGTATTTT
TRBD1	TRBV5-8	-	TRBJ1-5	CASSFGTGMNQPQHF	TGTGCCAGCAGCTTCGGGACAGGTATGAATCAGCCCCAGCATTTT
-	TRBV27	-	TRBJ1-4	CASSNLEKLFF	TGTGCCAGCAGTAACCTCGAAAAACTGTTTTTT
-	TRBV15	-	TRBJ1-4	CATSRDLGRGGEKLFF	TGTGCCACCAGCAGAGATTTGGGCAGGGGAGGAGAAAAACTGTTTTTT
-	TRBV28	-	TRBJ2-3	CASSLSFSSTDTQYF	TGTGCCAGCAGTTTGTCATTCAGTAGCACAGATACGCAGTATTTT
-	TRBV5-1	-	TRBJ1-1	CASSSRVGSTEAFF	TGCGCCAGCAGCTCCAGGGTGGGTTCCACTGAAGCTTTCTTT